Listed below are T cell receptor beta chains from one sample, sequenced in a study of blood T cell repertoires in COVID-19. Here immunoSEQ multiplex PCR was the method, and the copy in TCRdb shows in-frame clones only, minus some. The sample has about 150,000 clones; just under 80% are singletons. The sequenced sample consisted of peripheral blood. The receptors here all came from a woman of 80 years or more with acute or convalescent COVID-19. Both conserved end residues are part of each CDR3. Each record gives: J gene, clone size, V gene, D gene, CDR3 length, CDR3 protein, CDR3 DNA. A D gene is named only where the DNA matches it firmly. Size is stated for part of the rows, as once, few or many counts, or as a class when the clone is expanded.

>TRBJ1-2|NA|TRBV6-1|TRBD1|16
CASSEMGPGQAHGYTF
TGTGCCAGCAGTGAAATGGGACCGGGACAGGCTCATGGCTACACCTTC
>TRBJ2-1|NA|TRBV6-5|TRBD2|16
CASSYSSGSPYNEQFF
TGTGCCAGCAGTTACTCTAGCGGGAGTCCCTACAATGAGCAGTTCTTC
>TRBJ1-5|NA|TRBV19|TRBD1|15
CASSNQQGRNQPQHF
TGTGCCAGTAGTAACCAACAGGGGCGCAATCAGCCCCAGCATTTT
>TRBJ1-2|once|TRBV11-2|NA|15
CASSLERDIGFGYTF
TGTGCCAGCAGCTTAGAACGGGACATTGGATTTGGCTACACCTTC
>TRBJ2-1|NA|TRBV28|NA|12
CASSSPGVQQFF
TGTGCCAGCAGTTCCCCGGGGGTGCAGCAGTTCTTC
>TRBJ1-5|NA|TRBV29-1|NA|15
CSAVVGGYSNQPQHF
TGCAGCGCCGTCGTAGGGGGTTATAGCAATCAGCCCCAGCATTTT
>TRBJ1-5|few|TRBV5-1|NA|14
CASSPDRPDQPQHF
TGCGCCAGCAGCCCTGACAGGCCCGATCAGCCCCAGCATTTT
>TRBJ1-1|NA|TRBV5-1|NA|12
CASSLEAGEAFF
TGCGCCAGCAGCTTGGAAGCGGGAGAAGCTTTCTTT
>TRBJ1-5|NA|TRBV2|NA|15
CASSEVRRSNQPQHF
TGTGCCAGCAGTGAAGTTCGGAGGAGCAATCAGCCCCAGCATTTT
>TRBJ2-1|few|TRBV9|TRBD2|14
CASSPPGLNNEQFF
TGTGCCAGCAGCCCTCCGGGACTAAACAATGAGCAGTTCTTC
>TRBJ1-6|NA|TRBV19|NA|13
CASSWQDNSPLHF
TGTGCCAGTAGTTGGCAGGATAATTCACCCCTCCACTTT
>TRBJ1-2|once|TRBV7-9|TRBD1|14
CASSPGTGMNGYTF
TGTGCCAGCAGCCCTGGGACAGGGATGAATGGCTACACCTTC
>TRBJ1-5|NA|TRBV15|NA|16
CATSRVGINSNQPQHF
TGTGCCACCAGCAGAGTCGGTATTAATAGCAATCAGCCCCAGCATTTT
>TRBJ2-1|NA|TRBV5-1|NA|14
CASSPDSSYNEQFF
TGCGCCAGCAGCCCAGACAGCTCCTACAATGAGCAGTTCTTC
>TRBJ1-1|NA|TRBV7-6|TRBD1|17
CASSLAQRDRGNTEAFF
TGTGCCAGCAGCTTAGCGCAGAGGGACAGGGGGAACACTGAAGCTTTCTTT
>TRBJ2-2|NA|TRBV2|NA|14
CASSGTARTGELFF
TGTGCCAGCAGTGGGACAGCGAGGACCGGGGAGCTGTTTTTT
>TRBJ1-4|NA|TRBV27|NA|16
CASSWGRGTVGEKLFF
TGTGCCAGCAGTTGGGGAAGGGGTACGGTGGGAGAAAAACTGTTTTTT
>TRBJ1-5|NA|TRBV28|NA|13
CASWGGEHQPQHF
TGTGCCAGCTGGGGGGGGGAGCACCAGCCCCAGCATTTT
>TRBJ1-2|NA|TRBV28|NA|13
CASSWAGLSGYTF
TGTGCCAGCAGTTGGGCAGGTCTCAGTGGCTACACCTTC
>TRBJ1-2|NA|TRBV19|TRBD1|14
CASRGTGTIYGYTF
TGTGCCAGTAGGGGGACAGGGACGATCTATGGCTACACCTTC
>TRBJ1-1|NA|TRBV30|TRBD1|14
CAWSAGQGNTEAFF
TGTGCCTGGAGTGCTGGACAGGGGAACACTGAAGCTTTCTTT
>TRBJ2-2|NA|TRBV5-5|NA|14
CASSSTGTTGELFF
TGTGCCAGCAGCAGCACAGGAACCACCGGGGAGCTGTTTTTT
>TRBJ1-1|NA|TRBV5-4|NA|17
CASSQTGGGARDTEAFF
TGTGCCAGCAGTCAAACCGGTGGGGGGGCACGGGACACTGAAGCTTTCTTT
>TRBJ2-3|NA|TRBV3-1/TRBV3-2|TRBD2|15
CASSQEAGVIHTQYF
TGTGCCAGCAGCCAAGAAGCGGGAGTGATACATACGCAGTATTTT
>TRBJ2-1|NA|TRBV5-1|NA|15
CASRRRLASRNEQFF
TGCGCCAGCAGGAGGAGGCTAGCGTCGAGGAATGAGCAGTTCTTC
>TRBJ1-2|NA|TRBV4-1|NA|15
CASSQGAIANYGYTF
TGCGCCAGCAGCCAAGGGGCGATAGCTAACTATGGCTACACCTTC
>TRBJ2-1|NA|TRBV11-2|TRBD1|14
CASRRGTEYNEQFF
TGTGCCAGTCGCCGAGGGACAGAGTACAATGAGCAGTTCTTC
>TRBJ2-1|few|TRBV5-4|TRBD1|15
CASSLLGQGNNEQFF
TGTGCCAGCAGCTTGTTGGGACAGGGAAACAATGAGCAGTTCTTC
>TRBJ2-4|NA|TRBV18|NA|15
CASSPGGTDVNIQYF
TGTGCCAGCTCACCAGGAGGGACAGACGTAAACATTCAGTACTTC
>TRBJ2-7|once|TRBV12-5|TRBD2|17
CASGLFRLAGGPGEQYF
TGTGCTAGTGGTTTGTTTAGACTAGCGGGAGGGCCGGGGGAGCAGTACTTC
>TRBJ1-5|NA|TRBV27|TRBD1|15
CASSTTGVSNQPQHF
TGTGCCAGCAGTACGACAGGGGTTAGCAATCAGCCCCAGCATTTT
>TRBJ2-1|NA|TRBV6-6|TRBD2|16
CASSNKLAAGHNEQFF
TGTGCCAGCAGTAACAAACTAGCGGCCGGGCACAATGAGCAGTTCTTC
>TRBJ2-2|NA|TRBV5-1|NA|17
CASSPHGMVGSTGELFF
TGCGCCAGCAGCCCACACGGGATGGTGGGGAGCACCGGGGAGCTGTTTTTT
>TRBJ2-7|NA|TRBV5-4|TRBD1|16
CASSLDWAQGAGEQYF
TGTGCCAGCAGCTTGGATTGGGCGCAGGGGGCCGGGGAGCAGTACTTC
>TRBJ1-4|NA|TRBV10-2|NA|14
CASSRTRGNEKLFF
TGCGCCAGCAGCCGAACACGGGGTAATGAAAAACTGTTTTTT
>TRBJ2-1|NA|TRBV11-3|TRBD2|16
CASSGSGLAGGGEQFF
TGTGCCAGCAGCGGCTCGGGACTAGCGGGAGGTGGTGAGCAGTTCTTC
>TRBJ1-2|NA|TRBV28|TRBD1|16
CASSSTTGTANYGYTF
TGTGCCAGCAGTTCCACGACAGGGACGGCTAACTATGGCTACACCTTC
>TRBJ1-2|NA|TRBV19|TRBD1|15
CASSITGQGDYGYTF
TGTGCCAGTAGTATAACGGGACAGGGAGACTATGGCTACACCTTC
>TRBJ2-5|NA|TRBV3-1/TRBV3-2|TRBD2|17
CASSHYSSGRTQETQYF
TGTGCCAGCAGCCATTACTCTAGCGGGAGGACACAAGAGACCCAGTACTTC
>TRBJ1-2|NA|TRBV2|TRBD1|15
CASSERDSLYYGYTF
TGTGCCAGCAGTGAACGGGACAGCCTGTACTATGGCTACACCTTC
>TRBJ2-7|NA|TRBV7-2|TRBD2|15
CASSSRTSGRAEQYF
TGTGCCAGCAGCTCGAGGACTAGCGGGAGGGCCGAGCAGTACTTC
>TRBJ2-5|NA|TRBV5-1|TRBD2|16
CASSWGAGGLQETQYF
TGCGCCAGCAGCTGGGGGGCGGGAGGGCTCCAAGAGACCCAGTACTTC
>TRBJ1-1|NA|TRBV3-1/TRBV3-2|TRBD1|13
CASSRDRGTEAFF
TGTGCCAGCAGCCGGGACAGGGGGACTGAAGCTTTCTTT
>TRBJ2-1|NA|TRBV2|NA|12
CASSAGYNEQFF
TGTGCCAGCAGCGCAGGGTACAATGAGCAGTTCTTC
>TRBJ2-7|NA|TRBV4-2|TRBD1|14
CASSQVRQGGEQYF
TGTGCCAGCAGCCAGGTCCGACAGGGCGGCGAGCAGTACTTC
>TRBJ1-4|NA|TRBV5-1|TRBD1|12
CASSPQGEKLFF
TGCGCCAGCAGCCCACAGGGGGAAAAACTGTTTTTT
>TRBJ1-5|NA|TRBV6-1|NA|18
CASSAKGGRRGGNQPQHF
TGTGCCAGCAGTGCGAAGGGGGGGCGAAGGGGAGGCAATCAGCCCCAGCATTTT
>TRBJ2-7|NA|TRBV29-1|TRBD2|13
CSALGGNPYEQYF
TGCAGCGCCCTGGGGGGGAATCCCTACGAGCAGTACTTC
>TRBJ2-1|NA|TRBV6-5|NA|15
CATSTPAGSYNEQFF
TGTGCCACTTCGACACCCGCGGGCTCCTACAATGAGCAGTTCTTC
>TRBJ1-3|NA|TRBV5-1|NA|14
CASSEGGSGNTIYF
TGCGCCAGCAGCGAGGGAGGTTCTGGAAACACCATATATTTT
>TRBJ2-5|NA|TRBV5-1|NA|12
CASSPPRETQYF
TGCGCCAGCAGCCCCCCCAGAGAGACCCAGTACTTC
>TRBJ2-7|NA|TRBV5-1|TRBD2|16
CASSPTSGPISYEQYF
TGCGCCAGCAGCCCGACTAGCGGTCCGATCTCCTACGAGCAGTACTTC
>TRBJ1-6|NA|TRBV18|TRBD1|14
CASSLDRGNSPLHF
TGTGCCAGCTCACTAGACAGGGGGAATTCACCCCTCCACTTT
>TRBJ1-2|NA|TRBV27|NA|13
CASSFRDARSYTF
TGTGCCAGCAGTTTTAGAGACGCTAGGAGCTACACCTTC
>TRBJ2-1|NA|TRBV2|TRBD2|17
CASSGATSGSAFNEQFF
TGTGCCAGCAGTGGGGCGACTAGCGGGTCCGCCTTCAATGAGCAGTTCTTC
>TRBJ1-5|NA|TRBV5-5|NA|15
CASSLEQGSNQPQHF
TGTGCCAGCAGCTTGGAGCAGGGATCCAATCAGCCCCAGCATTTT
>TRBJ1-2|NA|TRBV6-5|NA|13
CASGQRALYGYTF
TGTGCCAGCGGACAGAGGGCACTCTATGGCTACACCTTC